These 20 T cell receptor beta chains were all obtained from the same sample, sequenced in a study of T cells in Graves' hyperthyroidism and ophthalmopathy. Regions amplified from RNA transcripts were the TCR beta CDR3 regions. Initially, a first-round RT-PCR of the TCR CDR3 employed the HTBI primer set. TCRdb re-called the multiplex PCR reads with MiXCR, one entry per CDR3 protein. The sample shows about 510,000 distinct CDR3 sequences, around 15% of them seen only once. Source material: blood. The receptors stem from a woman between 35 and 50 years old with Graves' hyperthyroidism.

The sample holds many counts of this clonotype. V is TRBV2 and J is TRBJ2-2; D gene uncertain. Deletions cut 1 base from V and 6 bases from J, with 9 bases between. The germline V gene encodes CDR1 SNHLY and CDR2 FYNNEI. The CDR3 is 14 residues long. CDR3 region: CASSEDGNAGELFF. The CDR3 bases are TGTGCCAGCAGTGAAGATGGAAACGCCGGGGAGCTGTTTTTT.

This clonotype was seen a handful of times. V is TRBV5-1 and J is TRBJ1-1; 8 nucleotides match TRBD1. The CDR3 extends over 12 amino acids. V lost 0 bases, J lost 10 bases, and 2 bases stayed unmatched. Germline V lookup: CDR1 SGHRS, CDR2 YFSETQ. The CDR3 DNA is TGCGCCAGCAGCTTGGACAGGGGGTCAGCTTTCTTT. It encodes CASSLDRGSAFF. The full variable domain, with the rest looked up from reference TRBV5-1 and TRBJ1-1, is KAGVTQTPRYLIKTRGQQVTLSCSPISGHRSVSWYQQTPGQGLQFLFEYFSETQRNKGNFPGRFSGRQFSNSRSEMNVSTLELGDSALYLCASSLDRGSAFFGQGTRLTVV.

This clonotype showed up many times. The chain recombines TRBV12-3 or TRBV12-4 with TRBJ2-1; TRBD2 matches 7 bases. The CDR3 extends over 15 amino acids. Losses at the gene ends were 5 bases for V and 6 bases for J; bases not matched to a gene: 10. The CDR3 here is CASSTLPGGANEQFF. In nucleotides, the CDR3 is TGTGCCAGCAGTACCCTACCGGGAGGCGCCAATGAGCAGTTCTTC.

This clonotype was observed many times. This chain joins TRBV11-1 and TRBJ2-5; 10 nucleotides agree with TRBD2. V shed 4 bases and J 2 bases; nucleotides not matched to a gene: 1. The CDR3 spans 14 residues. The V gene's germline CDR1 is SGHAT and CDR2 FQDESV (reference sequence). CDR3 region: CASSSSGSQETQYF. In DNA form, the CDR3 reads TGTGCCAGCAGCTCTAGCGGGAGTCAAGAGACCCAGTACTTC. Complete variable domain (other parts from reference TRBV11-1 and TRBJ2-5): EAEVAQSPRYKITEKSQAVAFWCDPISGHATLYWYRQILGQGPELLVQFQDESVVDDSQLPKDRFSAERLKGVDSTLKIQPAELGDSAMYLCASSSSGSQETQYFGPGTRLLVL.

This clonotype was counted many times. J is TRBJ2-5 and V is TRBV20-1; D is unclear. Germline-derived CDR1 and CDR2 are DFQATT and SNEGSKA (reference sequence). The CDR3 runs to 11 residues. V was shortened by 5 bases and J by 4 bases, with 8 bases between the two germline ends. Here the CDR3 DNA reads TGCAGTGCTCCTAACGGAGAGACCCAGTACTTC. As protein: CSAPNGETQYF.

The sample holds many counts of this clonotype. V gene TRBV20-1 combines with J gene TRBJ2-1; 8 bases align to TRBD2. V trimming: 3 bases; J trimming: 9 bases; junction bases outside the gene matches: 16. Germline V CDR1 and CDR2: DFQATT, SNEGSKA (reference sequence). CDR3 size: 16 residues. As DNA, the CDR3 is TGCAGTGCTAGGAAGTCTCTCTCGGGAGGGAGGGGTGAGCAGTTCTTC. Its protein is CSARKSLSGGRGEQFF.

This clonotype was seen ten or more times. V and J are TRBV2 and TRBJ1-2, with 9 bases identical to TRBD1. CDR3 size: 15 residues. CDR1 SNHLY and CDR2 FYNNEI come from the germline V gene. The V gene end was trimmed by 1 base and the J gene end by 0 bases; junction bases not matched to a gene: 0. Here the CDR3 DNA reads TGTGCCAGCAGTGAAGGACAGGGGGCTAACTATGGCTACACCTTC. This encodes CASSEGQGANYGYTF. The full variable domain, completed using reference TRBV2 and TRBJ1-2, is EPEVTQTPSHQVTQMGQEVILRCVPISNHLYFYWYRQILGQKVEFLVSFYNNEISEKSEIFDDQFSVERPDGSNFTLKIRSTKLEDSAMYFCASSEGQGANYGYTFGSGTRLTVV.

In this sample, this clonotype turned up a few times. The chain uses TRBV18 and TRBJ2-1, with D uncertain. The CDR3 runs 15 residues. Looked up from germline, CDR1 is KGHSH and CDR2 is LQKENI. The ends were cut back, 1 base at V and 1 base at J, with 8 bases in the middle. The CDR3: CASSPLELSYNEQFF. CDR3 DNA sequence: TGTGCCAGCTCACCACTCGAACTTTCCTACAATGAGCAGTTCTTC.

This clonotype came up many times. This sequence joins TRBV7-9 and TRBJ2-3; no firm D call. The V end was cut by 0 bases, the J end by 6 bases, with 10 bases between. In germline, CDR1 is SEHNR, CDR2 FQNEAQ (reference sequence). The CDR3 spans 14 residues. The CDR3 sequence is CASSLAGNSDTQYF. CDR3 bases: TGTGCCAGCAGCTTAGCGGGGAACTCCGATACGCAGTATTTT.

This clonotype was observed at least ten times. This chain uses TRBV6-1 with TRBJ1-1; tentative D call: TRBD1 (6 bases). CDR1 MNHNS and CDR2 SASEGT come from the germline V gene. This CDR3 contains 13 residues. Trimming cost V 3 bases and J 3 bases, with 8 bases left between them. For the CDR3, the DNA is TGTGCCAGCAGTGAGGGGGGGCACACTGAAGCTTTCTTT. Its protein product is CASSEGGHTEAFF.

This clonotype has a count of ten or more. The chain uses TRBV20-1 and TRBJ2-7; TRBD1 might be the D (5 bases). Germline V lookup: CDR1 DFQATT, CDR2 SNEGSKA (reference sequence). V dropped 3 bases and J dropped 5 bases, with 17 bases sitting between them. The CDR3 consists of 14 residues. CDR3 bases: TGCAGTGCTAGTTCCCCTTCAGGGCCAAACGAGCAGTACTTC. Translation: CSASSPSGPNEQYF.

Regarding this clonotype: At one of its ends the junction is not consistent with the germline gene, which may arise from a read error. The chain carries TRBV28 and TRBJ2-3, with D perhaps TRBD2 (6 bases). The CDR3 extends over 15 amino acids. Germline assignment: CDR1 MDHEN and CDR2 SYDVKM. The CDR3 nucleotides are TGCGCCAGCAGCAAAATAGCGGAAAGCACAGATACGCAGTATTTT. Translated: CASSKIAESTDTQYF.

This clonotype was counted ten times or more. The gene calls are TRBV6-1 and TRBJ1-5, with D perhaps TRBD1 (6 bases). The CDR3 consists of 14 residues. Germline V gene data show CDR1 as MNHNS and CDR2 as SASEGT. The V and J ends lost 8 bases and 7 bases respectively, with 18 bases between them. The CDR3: CASRALQGWQPQHF. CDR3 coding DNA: TGTGCCAGCCGGGCCTTACAGGGTTGGCAGCCCCAGCATTTT.

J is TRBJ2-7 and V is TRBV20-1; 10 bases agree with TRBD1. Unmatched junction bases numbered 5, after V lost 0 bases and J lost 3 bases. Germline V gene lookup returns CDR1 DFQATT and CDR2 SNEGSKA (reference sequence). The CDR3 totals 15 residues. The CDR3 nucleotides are TGCAGTGCTAGAGATCCCGACAGGGGGCTCTACGAGCAGTACTTC. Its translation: CSARDPDRGLYEQYF.

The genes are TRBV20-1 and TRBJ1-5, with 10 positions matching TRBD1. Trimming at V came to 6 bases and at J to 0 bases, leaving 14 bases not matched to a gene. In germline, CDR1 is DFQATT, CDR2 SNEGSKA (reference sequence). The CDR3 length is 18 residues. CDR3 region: CSAQRNPGQGHSNQPQHF. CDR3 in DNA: TGCAGTGCGCAACGAAACCCGGGACAGGGGCATAGCAATCAGCCCCAGCATTTT.

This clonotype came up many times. The CDR3 protein is CASSFPTVYEQYF. CDR3 nucleotide sequence: TGTGCCAGCAGTTTTCCGACGGTGTACGAGCAGTACTTC. J is TRBJ2-7 and V is TRBV7-9; D is unclear. The CDR3 totals 13 residues. Trimming shortened V by 6 bases and J by 4 bases, and 13 bases separated the two germline ends. Germline V gene sequence: CDR1 SEHNR, CDR2 FQNEAQ (reference sequence).

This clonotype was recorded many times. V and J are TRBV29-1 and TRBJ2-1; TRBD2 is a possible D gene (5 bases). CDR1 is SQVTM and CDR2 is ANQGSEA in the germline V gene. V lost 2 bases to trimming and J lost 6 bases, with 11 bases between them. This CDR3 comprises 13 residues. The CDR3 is CSVESDRGNEQFF. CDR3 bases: TGCAGCGTTGAATCGGACCGGGGCAATGAGCAGTTCTTC.

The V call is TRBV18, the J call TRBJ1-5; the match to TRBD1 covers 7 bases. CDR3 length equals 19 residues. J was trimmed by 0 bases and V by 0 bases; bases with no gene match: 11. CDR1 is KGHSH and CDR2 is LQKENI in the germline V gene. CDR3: CASSPPITGVGGSNQPQHF. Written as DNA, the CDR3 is TGTGCCAGCTCACCACCGATAACAGGGGTGGGTGGTAGCAATCAGCCCCAGCATTTT.

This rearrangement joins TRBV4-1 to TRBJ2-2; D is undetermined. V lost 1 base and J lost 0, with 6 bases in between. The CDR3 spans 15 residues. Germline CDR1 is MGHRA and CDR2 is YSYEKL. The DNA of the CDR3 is TGCGCCAGCAGCCAAGTCGGGTCGAACACCGGGGAGCTGTTTTTT. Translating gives CASSQVGSNTGELFF.

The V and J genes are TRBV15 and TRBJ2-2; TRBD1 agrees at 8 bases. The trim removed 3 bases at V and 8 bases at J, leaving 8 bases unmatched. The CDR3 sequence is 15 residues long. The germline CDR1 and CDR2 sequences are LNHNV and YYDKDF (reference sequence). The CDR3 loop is CATSSLQGAGGELFF. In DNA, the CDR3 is TGTGCCACCAGCAGTCTTCAGGGGGCTGGTGGGGAGCTGTTTTTT.